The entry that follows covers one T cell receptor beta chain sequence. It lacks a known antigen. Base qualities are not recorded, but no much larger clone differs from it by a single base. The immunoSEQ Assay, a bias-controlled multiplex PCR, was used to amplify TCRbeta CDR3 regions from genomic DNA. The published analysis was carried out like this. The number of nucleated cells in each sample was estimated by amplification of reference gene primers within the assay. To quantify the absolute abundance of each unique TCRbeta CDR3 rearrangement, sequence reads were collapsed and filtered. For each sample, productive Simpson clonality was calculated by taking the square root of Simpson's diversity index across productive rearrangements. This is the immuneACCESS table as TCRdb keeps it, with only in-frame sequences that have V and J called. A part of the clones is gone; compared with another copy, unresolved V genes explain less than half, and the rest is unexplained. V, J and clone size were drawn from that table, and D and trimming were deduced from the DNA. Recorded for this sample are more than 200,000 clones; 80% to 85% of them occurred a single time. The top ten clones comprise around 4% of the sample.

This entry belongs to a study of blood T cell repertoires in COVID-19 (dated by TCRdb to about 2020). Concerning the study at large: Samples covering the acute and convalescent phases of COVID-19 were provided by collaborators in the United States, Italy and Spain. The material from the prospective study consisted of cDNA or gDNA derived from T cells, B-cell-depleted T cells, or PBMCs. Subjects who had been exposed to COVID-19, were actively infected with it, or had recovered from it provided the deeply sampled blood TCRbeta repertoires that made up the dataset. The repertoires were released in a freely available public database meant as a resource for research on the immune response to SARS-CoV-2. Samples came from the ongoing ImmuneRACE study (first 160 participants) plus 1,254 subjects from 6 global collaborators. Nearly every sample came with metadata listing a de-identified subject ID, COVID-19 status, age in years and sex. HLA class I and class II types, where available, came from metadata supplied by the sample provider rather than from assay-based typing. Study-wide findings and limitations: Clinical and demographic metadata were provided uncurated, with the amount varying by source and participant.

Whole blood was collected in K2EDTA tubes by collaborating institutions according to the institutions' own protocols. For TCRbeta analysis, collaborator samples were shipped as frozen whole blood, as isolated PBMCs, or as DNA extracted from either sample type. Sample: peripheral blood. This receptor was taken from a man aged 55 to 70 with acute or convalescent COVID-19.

In nucleotide form, the sequence is TGTGCCAGCAGCCCACACAGGGGGAGCTCCTACAATGAGCAGTTCTTC. Its protein reads: CASSPHRGSSYNEQFF. The chain uses TRBV11-3 and TRBJ2-1; the junction holds 8 bases that match TRBD1. The germline V gene encodes CDR1 SGHNT and CDR2 YENEEA. V lost 5 bases and J lost 0 bases, and the count of bases not matched to a germline gene is 6. The cysteine opens and the phenylalanine closes a CDR3 of 16 amino acids. Here the CDR3 DNA is all that survives: 48 bases in frame from base 1. With all but the CDR3 taken from the reference TRBV11-3 and TRBJ2-1 genes, the full variable domain is: EAGVVQSPRYKIIEKKQPVAFWCNPISGHNTLYWYLQNLGQGPELLIRYENEEAVDDSQLPKDRFSAERLKGVDSTLKIQPAELGDSAVYLCASSPHRGSSYNEQFFGPGTRLTVL.